This entry lists 9 T cell receptor beta chains sequenced from one sample in a study of Ad26.COV2.S vaccination and SARS-CoV-2 variants. Treatment described: around 19 received Ad26.COV2.S at low or high dose, single or two shots; about 5 received placebo; per-sample allocation not given. Vaccine and placebo recipients were sampled on day 63 after the first injection. Sequencing used immunoSEQ multiplex PCR; TCRdb keeps in-frame clones, though not all of them. The sample lists a few hundred thousand clones; about four fifths were seen once. Sequencing was performed on peripheral blood, taken in a trial of Ad26.COV2.S vaccine versus placebo. These receptors were taken from a person between 18 and 60 years old who received the Ad26.COV2.S COVID-19 vaccine or a placebo.

This clone was counted a single time. The rearrangement joins TRBV7-3 to TRBJ1-1, with a tentative D call TRBD1 (5 bases). Germline V gene sequence: CDR1 SGHTA, CDR2 FQGTGA. The CDR3 loop spans 15 amino acids. The V and J ends lost 1 base and 0 bases respectively, with 9 bases between them. This chain's CDR3 is CASSLMQGLNTEAFF. DNA of the CDR3: TGTGCCAGCAGCTTAATGCAGGGTTTGAACACTGAAGCTTTCTTT. Variable domain in full (rest from reference TRBV7-3 and TRBJ1-1): GAGVSQTPSNKVTEKGKYVELRCDPISGHTALYWYRQSLGQGPEFLIYFQGTGAADDSGLPNDRFFAVRPEGSVSTLKIQRTERGDSAVYLCASSLMQGLNTEAFFGQGTRLTVV.

The genes are TRBV7-3 and TRBJ1-1; 8 positions match TRBD1. The germline V gene has CDR1 SGHTA and CDR2 FQGTGA. The CDR3 totals 14 residues. V gave up 5 bases and J gave up 2 bases; unmatched junction bases: 4. Written as DNA, the CDR3 is TGTGCCAGCAGCACAACAGGGGGAAACACTGAAGCTTTCTTT. This translates into CASSTTGGNTEAFF.

V is TRBV2 and J is TRBJ1-6, with a tentative D call TRBD1 (6 bases). Trimming removed 0 bases at V and 4 bases at J, with 7 bases between. The V gene's germline CDR1 is SNHLY and CDR2 FYNNEI. The CDR3 spans 15 residues. In nucleotides, the CDR3 is TGTGCCAGCAGTGAAGCAGGGGGATATAATTCACCCCTCCACTTT. Protein product: CASSEAGGYNSPLHF.

This rearrangement joins TRBV5-6 to TRBJ1-1; weak D call: TRBD1 (5 bases). CDR3 size: 15 residues. The germline CDR1 and CDR2 sequences are SGHDT and YYEEEE. With 0 bases removed from V and 0 bases from J, the gap between germline ends came to 9 bases. Here the CDR3 DNA reads TGTGCCAGCAGCTTGGTGGGGGGATTGAACACTGAAGCTTTCTTT. The encoded protein is CASSLVGGLNTEAFF.

The chain links TRBV7-2 to TRBJ2-7; D is undetermined. Germline V CDR1 and CDR2: SGHTA, FQGNSA. The CDR3 consists of 16 residues. V shed 3 bases and J shed 0 bases, with 15 bases lying between them. CDR3 in amino acids: CASSFSGPLSSYEQYF. The CDR3 DNA reads TGTGCCAGCAGCTTTTCCGGACCCCTGAGCTCCTACGAGCAGTACTTC.

This chain joins TRBV13 and TRBJ2-2; D is unresolved. V was shortened by 6 bases and J by 4 bases, with 15 bases between the two germline ends. Germline CDR1 and CDR2: PRHDT and FYEKMQ (reference sequence). This CDR3 has 15 residues. The CDR3: CASSPVRTFTGELFF. The CDR3 region has the DNA TGTGCCAGCAGTCCCGTCCGGACCTTCACCGGGGAGCTGTTTTTT.

This chain links TRBV7-2 with TRBJ2-2, with D possibly being TRBD1 or TRBD2 (5 bases each). The length of the CDR3 is 14 residues. V lost 5 bases and J 1 base, leaving 8 bases between the germline ends. The germline gives CDR1 SGHTA, CDR2 FQGNSA. This CDR3 reads CASSPGQNTGELFF. In DNA, the CDR3 is TGTGCCAGCAGCCCGGGGCAGAACACCGGGGAGCTGTTTTTT.

CDR3 in amino acids: CASSPRANEKLFF. The CDR3 coding sequence is TGTGCCAGCAGTCCCCGGGCCAATGAAAAACTGTTTTTT. V gene TRBV6-5 combines with J gene TRBJ1-4; D gene unclear. The germline gives CDR1 MNHEY, CDR2 SVGAGI. This CDR3 contains 13 residues. Trimming removed 5 bases from V and 5 bases from J, with 9 bases in between.

This chain joins TRBV5-1 and TRBJ2-2; perhaps TRBD1 as D (5 bases). V was clipped by 3 bases and J by 7 bases, with 10 bases between them. Per the germline V gene, CDR1 is SGHRS and CDR2 is YFSETQ. The CDR3 sequence is 13 residues long. In DNA, the CDR3 is TGCGCCAGCAGCTCCAGGGATGGCGGGGAGCTGTTTTTT. Translated, it gives CASSSRDGGELFF.